These 12 T cell receptor beta chains were sequenced from one sample in a study of regulatory T cells in long-lasting Graves disease. Indicated time point: newly diagnosed GD, antithyroid drugs for less than 3 months. PBMC RNA served as the TCR library source. Combining iRepertoire HTBI primers with Arm-PCR of CDR3 regions, the authors built TCR beta libraries. TCRdb passed the multiplex PCR reads through MiXCR, listing each CDR3 protein once. The data show some 240,000 distinct CDR3 sequences, less than 20% seen once. This sample also belongs to another study, concerning T cells in Graves' hyperthyroidism and ophthalmopathy.

Here the sequenced sample was peripheral blood mononuclear cells (PBMCs), taken at new diagnosis, from a patient treated with antithyroid drugs. All receptors derive from a woman aged 25 to 39 with Graves disease.

With respect to this clonotype: A far larger clone is one base from this, pointing to a likely read error. The chain couples TRBV11-2 to TRBJ2-3, with 12 bases lining up with TRBD2. The J call may be wrong; the DNA end is better matched by TRBJ2-1. The CDR3 consists of 16 residues. Germline V gives CDR1 SGHAT, CDR2 FQNNGV. CDR3 DNA: TGTGCCAGCAGCTTAGATCAGCGACTAGCGGGAGACGGGCAGTTCTTC. This translates into CASSLDQRLAGDGQFF.

The chain is built from TRBV6-5 and TRBJ2-3; TRBD2 matches 10 bases. CDR1 is MNHEY and CDR2 is SVGAGI in the germline V gene. This CDR3 is built from 16 residues. J lost 5 bases, V lost 2 bases, and 7 bases had no gene match. The CDR3 nucleotides read TGTGCCAGCAGTTACAGTAGCGGGGGGCGAGGAGATACGCAGTATTTT. Its translation is CASSYSSGGRGDTQYF.

Ten or more counts support this clonotype. The gene calls are TRBV2 and TRBJ1-2; 9 bases match TRBD1. CDR1 is SNHLY, CDR2 FYNNEI, per germline. The CDR3 totals 16 residues. With 6 bases clipped from V and 2 bases from J, the junction kept 10 bases outside the gene matches. CDR3 residues: CASSLTGGTGNYGYTF. As DNA, the CDR3 is TGTGCCAGCAGCCTCACAGGGGGGACAGGGAACTATGGCTACACCTTC.

This clonotype has only a few counts. This probably arose from a read error, given a far larger clone one base away. The V call is TRBV7-2, the J call TRBJ2-1; 12 bases align to TRBD2. Germline-derived CDR1 and CDR2 are SGHTA and FQGNSA. The CDR3 totals 18 residues. J lost 10 bases, V lost 5 bases, and 18 bases had no gene match. This CDR3 reads CASSDHRTSGASLREQFF. In DNA, the CDR3 is TGTGCCAGCAGCGACCACCGGACTAGCGGGGCCTCTTTAAGGGAGCAGTTCTTC.

This clonotype came up many times. The chain couples TRBV12-3 or TRBV12-4 to TRBJ1-2, with D maybe TRBD1 (5 bases). Trimming took 5 bases from V and 2 from J, leaving 15 bases between them. This CDR3 region has 15 residues. The CDR3 DNA reads as TGTGCCAGCAGTCTTACAGGAGACCCAAACTATGGCTACACCTTC. Amino acid sequence: CASSLTGDPNYGYTF.

This clonotype appeared many times. V is TRBV6-1 and J is TRBJ1-2; TRBD1 agrees at 9 bases. This CDR3 spans 15 amino acids. After removal of 5 bases from V and 6 bases from J, the junction contained 10 bases not matched to a gene. Looked up from germline, CDR1 is MNHNS and CDR2 is SASEGT. The CDR3 sequence is CASSMTTGTGHGYTF. The CDR3 DNA sequence: TGTGCCAGCAGTATGACTACCGGGACAGGGCATGGCTACACCTTC.

The V and J genes are TRBV10-3 and TRBJ2-7, with a weak D call TRBD2 (6 bases). The CDR3 sequence is 15 residues long. Germline V gene lookup returns CDR1 ENHRY and CDR2 SYGVKD. Trimming stripped 8 bases from V and 0 bases from J, with 17 bases between. CDR3 in amino acids: CAIRPGDGSSYEQYF. In DNA, the CDR3 is TGTGCCATCCGGCCCGGGGACGGGAGCTCCTACGAGCAGTACTTC.

In this sample, this clonotype turned up many times. The chain links TRBV29-1 to TRBJ2-7; tentatively, D is TRBD2 (6 bases). The CDR3 covers 13 residues. Trimming cost V 3 bases and J 2 bases, with 11 bases left between them. The germline V gene encodes CDR1 SQVTM and CDR2 ANQGSEA. The CDR3 DNA reads as TGCAGCGTTGACGCGGGGTTGGCCTACGAGCAGTACTTC. Translating gives CSVDAGLAYEQYF.

The V gene is TRBV18, the J gene TRBJ2-7; D call uncertain. The CDR3 is 16 amino acids. The V end was cut by 6 bases, the J end by 2 bases, with 20 bases between. Germline V gene sequence: CDR1 KGHSH, CDR2 LQKENI. The CDR3: CASSTVGPRVPYEQYF. CDR3 DNA: TGTGCCAGCTCCACCGTTGGGCCACGGGTTCCCTACGAGCAGTACTTC. The whole variable domain, filled in from reference TRBV18 and TRBJ2-7, reads NAGVMQNPRHLVRRRGQEARLRCSPMKGHSHVYWYRQLPEEGLKFMVYLQKENIIDESGMPKERFSAEFPKEGPSILRIQQVVRGDSAAYFCASSTVGPRVPYEQYFGPGTRLTVT.

Points on this clonotype: A single base separates this from a much larger clone, so it may be a read error. The chain recombines TRBV28 with TRBJ1-5; 9 bases are shared with TRBD1. CDR1 is MDHEN and CDR2 is SYDVKM in the germline V gene. After removal of 10 bases from V and 3 bases from J, the junction contained 10 bases not matched to a gene. This CDR3 comprises 15 residues. CDR3 protein: CANSYRGPSNQPQHF. The CDR3 DNA sequence: TGTGCCAACAGCTACAGGGGGCCCTCCAATCAGCCCCAGCATTTT.

A few counts support this clonotype. The J gene is TRBJ1-5, the V gene TRBV30; D uncertain. Germline loops: CDR1 GTSNPN, CDR2 SVGIG (reference sequence). The V end was cut by 3 bases, the J end by 2 bases, with 14 bases between. CDR3 length: 15 amino acids. CDR3 protein: CAWRHPGWGNQPQHF. In nucleotides, the CDR3 is TGTGCCTGGAGGCACCCGGGATGGGGCAATCAGCCCCAGCATTTT. Complete variable domain (other parts from reference TRBV30 and TRBJ1-5): SQTIHQWPATLVQPVGSPLSLECTVEGTSNPNLYWYRQAAGRGLQLLFYSVGIGQISSEVPQNLSASRPQDRQFILSSKKLLLSDSGFYLCAWRHPGWGNQPQHFGDGTRLSIL.

This clonotype showed up many times. The rearrangement uses TRBV10-3 and TRBJ1-1, with D possibly being TRBD1 (5 bases). The length of the CDR3 is 16 residues. Germline V lookup: CDR1 ENHRY, CDR2 SYGVKD. Trimming stripped 4 bases from V and 0 bases from J, with 15 bases between. The CDR3 sequence is CAISGADRKMNTEAFF. The CDR3 DNA is TGTGCCATCAGTGGGGCCGACAGAAAAATGAACACTGAAGCTTTCTTT.